Below, one T cell receptor (beta chain) is given with its context. Its antigen is unidentified. Data came from immunoSEQ multiplex PCR; TCRdb stores just in-frame clones and leaves some out. The table has about 1.5 million clones, 95% to 99% seen once; the top ten hold approximately 0.44%. This CDR3 has 14 residues. V lost 6 bases and J 0 bases, leaving 8 bases between the germline ends. From germline, CDR1 is SGHAT and CDR2 FQNNGV. The sample belongs to a study of shared clonotypes between healthy human individuals. Study-wide findings and caveats: Generally, naive subsets (rather than memory subsets) showed larger estimated richness. Non-shared clonotypes had lower generation probabilities than clonotypes shared by all four sorted-subset donors. With a handful of donors compared, 4% to 5% of naive CD4 clonotypes were shared.

The receptor's source is a man under 40 in good health. The gene calls are TRBV11-2 and TRBJ1-4; D gene uncertain. Sequencing input: naive CD4+ T cells sorted from blood. Subset in this sample: CD45RA+ positively selected. This CDR3 is CASRPSATNEKLFF. CDR3 DNA sequence: TGTGCCAGCAGGCCCTCTGCAACTAATGAAAAACTGTTTTTT.